The 12 T cell receptor delta chains reported below all come from one sample, sequenced in a study of γδ T cells in repeated Plasmodium falciparum infection. Gammadelta T cells were flow-sorted from PBMC into Vgamma9/Vdelta2+ and Vdelta2-negative populations for bulk analysis. TCRdb reprocessed the multiplex PCR reads through CATT. Among roughly 86,000 delta-chain clones listed, under 1.5% were seen once. Sequenced: gamma-delta T cells from blood. The origin of the receptors is a pool of human donors (malaria-infected and uninfected, not separated).

In its sample, this clone was seen a few times. The TCRdb record carries a much larger clone's protein, which differs from this DNA's translation at residue 3; a read error is the likely cause, and the protein listed here is the DNA translation. The chain uses TRDV2 and TRDJ1; D ambiguous. The J gene, absent from TCRdb, was called here by matching the DNA to germline. This CDR3 region has 16 residues. Germline V CDR1 and CDR2: GEAIGNYY, EKD. CDR3 protein: CASDTVGAKYTDKLIF. Written as DNA, the CDR3 is TGTGCCAGTGACACCGTGGGTGCGAAGTACACCGATAAACTCATCTTT.

In this sample, this clone turned up a few times. The protein TCRdb gives is from a much larger clone and does not agree with this DNA's translation at residue 6, likely a read error; the protein shown here comes from the DNA. This sequence joins TRDV1 and TRDJ1; 10 nucleotides agree with TRDD3. TCRdb carries no J gene annotation; the J gene was assigned here by matching the DNA with germline. V was clipped by 3 bases and J by 0 bases; unmatched bases: 25. CDR3 length: 23 amino acids. Germline V CDR1 and CDR2: TSWWSYY, QGS. The CDR3 region is CALGDLSSFLKLYWGMNTDKLIF. The CDR3 nucleotides read TGTGCTCTTGGGGACCTCAGCTCCTTCCTAAAACTTTACTGGGGGATGAACACCGATAAACTCATCTTT.

Turning to this clone: A single base is all that separates this from a far larger clone, so a read error is likely. Other DNA sequences in this sample translate to the same CDR3. The gene calls are TRDV2 and TRDJ1; 9 positions match TRDD3. Because TCRdb records no J gene, it was assigned here through a match of the DNA to germline. The germline gives CDR1 GEAIGNYY, CDR2 EKD. The CDR3 loop spans 17 amino acids. V dropped 1 base and J dropped 8; count of bases not matched to a gene: 16. In DNA form, the CDR3 reads TGTGCCTGTGACACTGTGGGGTTAACTGGGGGAGTACAAAAACTCATCTTT. Residues: CACDTVGLTGGVQKLIF.

This clone has only a few counts. A far more abundant clone sits one base away, making this likely a read error. This sample includes further DNA sequences coding for the same CDR3. The V and J genes are TRDV2 and TRDJ1, with a tentative D call TRDD3 (6 bases). TCRdb is silent on the J gene; assignment here came from matching the DNA to germline. With 0 bases removed from V and 2 bases from J, the gap between germline ends came to 21 bases. CDR3 size: 18 residues. Germline V gene data show CDR1 as GEAIGNYY and CDR2 as EKD. CDR3 sequence: CACDTLSPRDTGTDKLIF. The CDR3 nucleotides read TGTGCCTGTGACACCCTTTCTCCAAGAGATACTGGGACCGATAAACTCATCTTT.

This clone was observed many times. The gene calls are TRDV1 and TRDJ1; 7 bases align to TRDD3. Trimming cost V 0 bases and J 0 bases; bases outside gene matches: 16. This CDR3 contains 20 residues. Germline CDR1 TSWWSYY, CDR2 QGS. CDR3 protein: CALGELSPWLLGGHTDKLIF. CDR3 DNA: TGTGCTCTTGGGGAACTAAGTCCATGGCTGCTGGGGGGGCACACCGATAAACTCATCTTT.

This clone occurred a few times. It is likely a read error: a sequence one base away is far more abundant. The same CDR3 arises from other DNA sequences in this sample as well. V usage is TRDV2 and J usage is TRDJ1; 10 bases are a match to TRDD3. TCRdb records no J gene; here it was assigned by comparing the DNA to germline. Losses at the gene ends were 0 bases for V and 2 bases for J; bases not matched to a gene: 23. The germline V gene has CDR1 GEAIGNYY and CDR2 EKD. This CDR3 is built from 22 residues. CDR3 residues: CACDTSFLPTSRWGIRTDKLIF. The CDR3, as DNA: TGTGCCTGTGACACCTCCTTCCTCCCTACCTCGCGCTGGGGGATAAGGACCGATAAACTCATCTTT.

A word on this clone: The translation of this DNA and the TCRdb protein of a much larger clone differ at residue 8, probably owing to a read error; the protein shown here is translated from the DNA. The V call is TRDV2, the J call TRDJ1, with D uncertain. The J gene, left out of TCRdb, was set here by checking the DNA against germline. The V gene's germline CDR1 is GEAIGNYY and CDR2 EKD. Between the trimmed V and J ends, which lost 0 bases and 3 bases, there was a span of 10 bases. The length of the CDR3 is 14 residues. CDR3 loop: CACDTVPVSDKLIF. CDR3 nucleotide sequence: TGTGCCTGTGACACCGTACCCGTATCCGATAAACTCATCTTT.

Note on this clone: This DNA translates differently at residue 10 from the TCRdb protein, which is that of a much larger clone; a read error is likely, and the protein shown is the DNA's own translation. The rearrangement links TRDV1 to TRDJ1; 7 bases map to TRDD2. J lost 1 base, V lost 2 bases, and 37 bases had no gene match. The CDR3 loop spans 26 amino acids. CDR1 and CDR2 (germline): TSWWSYY, QGS. CDR3 loop: CALGEFLLGVFSKKPHPLDPTDKLIF. CDR3 coding DNA: TGTGCTCTTGGGGAATTCCTACTCGGGGTATTTTCCAAGAAGCCGCACCCTTTGGACCCCACCGATAAACTCATCTTT.

In this sample, this clone turned up many times. This sequence is one base from a far larger clone and is likely a read error. The same CDR3 is also encoded by other DNA sequences in this sample. The J gene is TRDJ2, the V gene TRDV1; 9 bases line up with TRDD3. Here the J gene came from matching the DNA to germline, since TCRdb omits it. CDR1 TSWWSYY and CDR2 QGS come from the germline V gene. Trimming removed 0 bases from V and 3 bases from J; junction bases left unmatched: 32. The CDR3 contains 26 residues. The CDR3 nucleotides are TGTGCTCTTGGGGAACTAGCGCTTCCTATGAAGCTGGGGGATTCTCCTTCCTTAGCTCTGACAGCACAACTCTTCTTT. Translation gives CALGELALPMKLGDSPSLALTAQLFF.

This clone was recorded a few times. TCRdb assigns this DNA the protein of a much larger clone, which departs from its translation at residue 14; this likely reflects a read error, and the protein shown comes from translating the DNA. The chain carries TRDV1 and TRDJ1; no clear D gene. The J gene, absent from TCRdb, was called here by matching the DNA to germline. Per germline, CDR1 TSWWSYY and CDR2 QGS. This CDR3 spans 18 amino acids. The CDR3 nucleotides are TGTGCTCTTGGGGATTTCCGGCTCTCCTCCCTATACACCAATAAACTCATCTTT. Translation gives CALGDFRLSSLYTNKLIF.

Turning to this clone: A far larger clone lies a single base away; this is likely a read error. The same CDR3 is also encoded by other DNA sequences in this sample. This chain links TRDV2 with TRDJ1; D gene uncertain. Here the J gene was assigned by germline matching of the DNA, as TCRdb has none. Germline V CDR1 and CDR2: GEAIGNYY, EKD. Trimming took off 0 bases at V and 1 base at J, with 11 bases between the two ends. This CDR3 is built from 15 residues. The CDR3: CACDTVGTSTDKLIF. CDR3 nucleotide sequence: TGTGCCTGTGACACCGTTGGGACAAGCACCGATAAACTCATCTTT.

With regard to this clone: TCRdb pairs this DNA with a much larger clone's protein that differs at residue 5, likely a read error; the protein shown was translated from the DNA. The V and J genes are TRDV1 and TRDJ1, with TRDD3 matching 10 bases. The length of the CDR3 is 15 residues. The V and J ends lost 7 bases and 3 bases, in that order; junction bases with no gene match: 8. CDR1 and CDR2 (germline): TSWWSYY, QGS. CDR3 residues: CALVHDWGIPDKLIF. In DNA form, the CDR3 reads TGTGCTCTTGTCCACGACTGGGGGATTCCCGATAAACTCATCTTT.